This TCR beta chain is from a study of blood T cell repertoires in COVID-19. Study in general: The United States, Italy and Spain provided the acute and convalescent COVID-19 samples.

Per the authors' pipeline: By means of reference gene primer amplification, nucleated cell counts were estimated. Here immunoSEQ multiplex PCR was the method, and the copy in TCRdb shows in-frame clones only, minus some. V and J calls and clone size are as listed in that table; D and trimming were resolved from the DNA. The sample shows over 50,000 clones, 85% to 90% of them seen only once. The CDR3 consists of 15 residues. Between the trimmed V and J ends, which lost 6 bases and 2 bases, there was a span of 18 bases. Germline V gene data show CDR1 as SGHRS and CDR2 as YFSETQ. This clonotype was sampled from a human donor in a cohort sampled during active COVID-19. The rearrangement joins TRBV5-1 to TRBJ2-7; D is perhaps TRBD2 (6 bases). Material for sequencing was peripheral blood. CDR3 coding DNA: TGCGCCAGCATACCGGGGACTCCGGGGCCCTACGAGCAGTACTTC. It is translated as CASIPGTPGPYEQYF.